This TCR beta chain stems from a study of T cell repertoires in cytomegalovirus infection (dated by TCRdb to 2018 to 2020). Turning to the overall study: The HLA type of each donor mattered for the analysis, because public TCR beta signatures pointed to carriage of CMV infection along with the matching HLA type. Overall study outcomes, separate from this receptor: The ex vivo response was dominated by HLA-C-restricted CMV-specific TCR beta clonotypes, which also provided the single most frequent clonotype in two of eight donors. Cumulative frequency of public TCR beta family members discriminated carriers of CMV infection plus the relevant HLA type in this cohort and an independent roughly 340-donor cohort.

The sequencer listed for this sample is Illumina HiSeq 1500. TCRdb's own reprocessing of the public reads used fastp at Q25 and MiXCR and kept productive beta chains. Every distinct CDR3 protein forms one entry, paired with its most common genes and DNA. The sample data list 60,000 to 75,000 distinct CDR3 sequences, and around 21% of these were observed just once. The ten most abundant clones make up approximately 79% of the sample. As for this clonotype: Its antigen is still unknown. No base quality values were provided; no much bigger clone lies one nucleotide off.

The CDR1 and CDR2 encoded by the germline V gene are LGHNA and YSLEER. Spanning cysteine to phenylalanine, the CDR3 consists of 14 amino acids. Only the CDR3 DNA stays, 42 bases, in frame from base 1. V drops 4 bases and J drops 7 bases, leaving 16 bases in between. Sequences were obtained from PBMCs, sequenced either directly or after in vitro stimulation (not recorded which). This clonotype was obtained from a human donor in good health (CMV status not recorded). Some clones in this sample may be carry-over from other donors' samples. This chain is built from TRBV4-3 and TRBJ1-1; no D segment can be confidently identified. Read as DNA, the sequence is TGCGCCAGCAGCCTAGAACTTGGGCCCCTTGAAGCTTTCTTT. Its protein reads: CASSLELGPLEAFF.